The next 25 T cell receptor beta chains were all read from a single sample in a study of shared clonotypes between healthy human individuals. The assay was immunoSEQ multiplex PCR, and TCRdb's table has in-frame clones only and misses some. The data show about 2.3 million clones, around 93% seen once. Sequenced sample: naive CD4+ T cells from PBMCs. Regarding subset: CD45RA+ positively selected. These receptors came from a man aged 18 to 30 in good health. Some clones in this sample may be carry-over from other donors' samples.

Turning to this clone: This specimen includes other DNA sequences encoding the same CDR3. This sequence joins TRBV28 and TRBJ2-7; D remains unclear. Germline V gene data show CDR1 as MDHEN and CDR2 as SYDVKM. The CDR3 is 12 amino acids. The germline V and J ends were trimmed by 5 bases and 4 bases, with 9 bases remaining between them. The CDR3 bases are TGTGCCAGCAGTCTCTCCCCTTACGAGCAGTACTTC. Translation gives CASSLSPYEQYF.

The gene calls are TRBV6-5 and TRBJ2-7; 8 bases align to TRBD1. CDR1 MNHEY and CDR2 SVGAGI come from the germline V gene. The V gene end was trimmed by 6 bases and the J gene end by 6 bases; junction bases not matched to a gene: 7. The CDR3 spans 13 residues. CDR3 nucleotides: TGTGCCAGCAGGGGGGCAGGGGGCCTCGAGCAGTACTTC. Protein sequence: CASRGAGGLEQYF.

The V call is TRBV7-8, the J call TRBJ2-7; 9 bases line up with TRBD2. Trimming at V came to 3 bases and at J to 0 bases, leaving 9 bases not matched to a gene. The germline CDR1 and CDR2 sequences are SGHVS and FQNEAQ. The CDR3 extends over 17 amino acids. The CDR3 loop is CASSFRSQRGDSYEQYF. The DNA of the CDR3 is TGTGCCAGCAGCTTTCGGTCTCAGCGGGGGGACTCCTACGAGCAGTACTTC. The full variable domain, with the rest looked up from reference TRBV7-8 and TRBJ2-7, is GAGVSQSPRYKVAKRGQDVALRCDPISGHVSLFWYQQALGQGPEFLTYFQNEAQLDKSGLPSDRFFAERPEGSVSTLKIQRTQQEDSAVYLCASSFRSQRGDSYEQYFGPGTRLTVT.

This CDR3 reads CSVEGARVNYNEQFF. In DNA form, the CDR3 reads TGCAGCGTTGAAGGGGCTAGAGTCAACTACAATGAGCAGTTCTTC. V and J are TRBV29-1 and TRBJ2-1; D not resolved. Per the germline V gene, CDR1 is SQVTM and CDR2 is ANQGSEA. The CDR3 is 15 amino acids. Trimming took 1 base from V and 3 from J, leaving 13 bases between them.

This clone occurred a few times. The same CDR3 can be traced to other DNA sequences in this sample. J is TRBJ2-3 and V is TRBV7-2; D is unresolved. The V gene's germline CDR1 is SGHTA and CDR2 FQGNSA. This CDR3 has 12 residues. V was shortened by 5 bases and J by 1 base, with 4 bases between the two germline ends. The CDR3 sequence: CASSPGTDTQYF. DNA for the CDR3: TGTGCCAGCAGCCCCGGCACAGATACGCAGTATTTT.

This chain joins TRBV6-5 and TRBJ1-2; weak D call: TRBD1 (6 bases). The CDR3 spans 14 residues. V was clipped by 6 bases and J by 4 bases, with 15 bases between them. CDR1 MNHEY and CDR2 SVGAGI come from the germline V gene. As DNA, the CDR3 is TGTGCCAGCAGACCCTCGGACAGAATCTATGGCTACACCTTC. Its translation: CASRPSDRIYGYTF.

V gene TRBV5-1 combines with J gene TRBJ2-1; possibly TRBD1 or TRBD2 for D (6 bases each). The germline V gene encodes CDR1 SGHRS and CDR2 YFSETQ. This CDR3 is 13 amino acids long. Deletions cut 4 bases from V and 8 bases from J, with 13 bases between. The CDR3 nucleotides are TGCGCCAGCAGCCGCGGACAGCGGGATGAGCAGTTCTTC. It codes for CASSRGQRDEQFF. Variable domain in full (rest from reference TRBV5-1 and TRBJ2-1): KAGVTQTPRYLIKTRGQQVTLSCSPISGHRSVSWYQQTPGQGLQFLFEYFSETQRNKGNFPGRFSGRQFSNSRSEMNVSTLELGDSALYLCASSRGQRDEQFFGPGTRLTVL.

The chain joins TRBV7-9 to TRBJ2-5; no clear D. Germline-derived CDR1 and CDR2 are SEHNR and FQNEAQ (reference sequence). CDR3 length: 13 residues. The ends were cut back, 5 bases at V and 0 bases at J, with 7 bases in the middle. CDR3 sequence reads: CASSGRNQETQYF. For the CDR3, the DNA is TGTGCCAGCAGCGGACGGAACCAAGAGACCCAGTACTTC.

V and J are TRBV5-4 and TRBJ2-2, with D perhaps matching TRBD1 (6 bases). The germline V and J ends were trimmed by 4 bases and 10 bases, with 14 bases remaining between them. The length of the CDR3 is 13 residues. Germline V lookup: CDR1 SGHNT, CDR2 YYREEE (reference sequence). CDR3 coding DNA: TGTGCCAGCAGCCGGACAGCCGGGGAGGAGCTGTTTTTT. Translation: CASSRTAGEELFF.

The chain recombines TRBV18 with TRBJ1-1; 9 bases match TRBD1. The CDR3 runs 14 residues. V shed 2 bases and J 8 bases; nucleotides not matched to a gene: 6. Germline loops: CDR1 KGHSH, CDR2 LQKENI. Written as DNA, the CDR3 is TGTGCCAGCTCACCAGGGACAGGGAACAGGGAAGCTTTCTTT. Translating it yields CASSPGTGNREAFF.

Details on this clone: Other nucleotide sequences in the sample specify the same CDR3. The chain employs TRBV20-1 and TRBJ2-1; D not resolved. Germline values: CDR1 DFQATT, CDR2 SNEGSKA (reference sequence). The length of the CDR3 is 10 residues. Trimming stripped 5 bases from V and 1 base from J, with 0 bases between. The CDR3 region has the DNA TGCAGTGCTTCCTACAATGAGCAGTTCTTC. Translation: CSASYNEQFF.

This chain connects TRBV2 to TRBJ2-7, with D possibly matching TRBD2 (6 bases). The CDR3 is 15 amino acids. Germline V gene data show CDR1 as SNHLY and CDR2 as FYNNEI. V was cut by 5 bases and J by 3 bases, with 17 bases left in between. This CDR3 is CASSFSPGAHYEQYF. As DNA, the CDR3 is TGTGCCAGCAGTTTCTCACCGGGAGCACACTACGAGCAGTACTTC.

The chain joins TRBV28 to TRBJ2-7; tentative D call: TRBD1 (6 bases). Per germline, CDR1 MDHEN and CDR2 SYDVKM. This CDR3 has 13 residues. Trimming pared 2 bases from V and 4 bases from J, leaving 9 bases between. CDR3 nucleotide sequence: TGTGCCAGCAGTTTACCGCAGGGGTACGAGCAGTACTTC. Amino acids: CASSLPQGYEQYF.

This chain joins TRBV10-1 and TRBJ1-4; TRBD1 matches 7 bases. There are 15 residues in the CDR3. CDR1 and CDR2 (germline): WNHNN, SYGVQD (reference sequence). V lost 3 bases to trimming and J lost 5 bases; unmatched junction nucleotides: 6. In DNA, the CDR3 is TGCGCCAGCAGTGACAGGGGGGGACCAAATGAAAAACTGTTTTTT. Amino acid sequence: CASSDRGGPNEKLFF.

About this clone: Distinct nucleotide sequences in the sample also encode this CDR3. V is TRBV7-9 and J is TRBJ2-6, with TRBD1 matching over 7 bases. The germline CDR1 and CDR2 sequences are SEHNR and FQNEAQ (reference sequence). V lost 1 base and J lost 0; bases outside the gene matches: 0. The CDR3 extends over 16 amino acids. This chain's CDR3 is CASSLDRGSGANVLTF. CDR3 nucleotides: TGTGCCAGCAGCTTAGACAGGGGCTCTGGGGCCAACGTCCTGACTTTC.

As for this clone: Additional DNA sequences in this sample encode the identical CDR3. The chain recombines TRBV28 with TRBJ2-7; 8 bases align to TRBD1. After removal of 2 bases from V and 4 bases from J, the junction contained 4 bases not matched to a gene. Germline values: CDR1 MDHEN, CDR2 SYDVKM. This CDR3 has 14 amino acids. CDR3 sequence (DNA): TGTGCCAGCAGTTTAAGGCAGGGGGCATACGAGCAGTACTTC. Its translation: CASSLRQGAYEQYF.

The V call is TRBV5-1, the J call TRBJ2-7, with 9 positions matching TRBD1. Germline CDR1 and CDR2: SGHRS and YFSETQ. The CDR3 has 15 residues. Trimming at V came to 4 bases and at J to 1 base, leaving 6 bases not matched to a gene. The CDR3 DNA follows: TGCGCCAGCAGCACCCGACAGGGGGGATCCTACGAGCAGTACTTC. This translates into CASSTRQGGSYEQYF.

Worth noting for this clone: Additional DNA sequences in this sample encode the identical CDR3. V gene TRBV5-1 combines with J gene TRBJ1-4, with D uncertain. CDR3 size: 14 residues. Germline V gene sequence: CDR1 SGHRS, CDR2 YFSETQ. Deletions cut 0 bases from V and 2 bases from J, with 5 bases between. The CDR3 DNA follows: TGCGCCAGCAGCTTGGGGCCGACTAATGAAAAACTGTTTTTT. It specifies CASSLGPTNEKLFF.

The chain links TRBV6-5 to TRBJ1-6; D gene unclear. V lost 6 bases and J lost 9, with 18 bases in between. This CDR3 comprises 15 residues. Germline CDR1 and CDR2: MNHEY and SVGAGI. CDR3 sequence (DNA): TGTGCCAGCAGAATATCGATGTGGAAGGTTTCACCCCTCCACTTT. Protein product: CASRISMWKVSPLHF.

This chain uses TRBV10-3 with TRBJ2-1; 7 bases match TRBD1. Trimming at V came to 10 bases and at J to 1 base, leaving 10 bases not matched to a gene. Germline values: CDR1 ENHRY, CDR2 SYGVKD. The CDR3 is 15 amino acids. The CDR3 DNA reads TGTGCCACCTGGGACGGGACAGATTCCTACAATGAGCAGTTCTTC. Translating gives CATWDGTDSYNEQFF.

The V gene is TRBV28, the J gene TRBJ1-5; D remains unclear. The germline gives CDR1 MDHEN, CDR2 SYDVKM. This CDR3 comprises 15 residues. V lost 6 bases, J lost 2 bases, and 14 bases lay in between. CDR3 amino acids: CASSPRRAGNQPQHF. CDR3 nucleotide sequence: TGTGCCAGCAGCCCCCGGAGGGCTGGCAATCAGCCCCAGCATTTT.

The rearrangement links TRBV7-9 to TRBJ2-3; 10 bases are a match to TRBD2. CDR3 size: 16 residues. V dropped 6 bases and J dropped 1; count of bases not matched to a gene: 7. CDR1 is SEHNR and CDR2 is FQNEAQ in the germline V gene (reference sequence). This CDR3 is CASRGRLAGGTDTQYF. The CDR3 DNA sequence: TGTGCCAGCAGGGGGCGACTAGCGGGTGGCACAGATACGCAGTATTTT.

The chain combines TRBV5-1 with TRBJ2-7; D not resolved. V was cut by 1 base and J by 3 bases, with 14 bases left in between. Germline CDR1 reads SGHRS; CDR2 reads YFSETQ. The CDR3 contains 15 residues. This CDR3 is CASSLSLTGFYEQYF. The CDR3 DNA reads as TGCGCCAGCAGCTTGTCCCTTACTGGCTTCTACGAGCAGTACTTC.

In regard to this clone: The same CDR3 is also encoded by other DNA sequences in this sample. The rearrangement links TRBV7-9 to TRBJ2-7; D may be TRBD1 or TRBD2 (5 bases each). CDR3 length equals 13 residues. From germline, CDR1 is SEHNR and CDR2 FQNEAQ (reference sequence). V was cut by 1 base and J by 5 bases, with 9 bases left in between. CDR3: CASSLGGWDEQYF. The CDR3 DNA reads as TGTGCCAGCAGCTTAGGGGGGTGGGACGAGCAGTACTTC.

The V gene is TRBV11-2, the J gene TRBJ1-1; D remains ambiguous. This CDR3 has 14 amino acids. From germline, CDR1 is SGHAT and CDR2 FQNNGV. Trimming stripped 8 bases from V and 5 bases from J, with 18 bases between. The CDR3 spells CASARPSSVTEAFF. Here the CDR3 DNA reads TGTGCCAGCGCCCGGCCATCCTCGGTGACTGAAGCTTTCTTT.